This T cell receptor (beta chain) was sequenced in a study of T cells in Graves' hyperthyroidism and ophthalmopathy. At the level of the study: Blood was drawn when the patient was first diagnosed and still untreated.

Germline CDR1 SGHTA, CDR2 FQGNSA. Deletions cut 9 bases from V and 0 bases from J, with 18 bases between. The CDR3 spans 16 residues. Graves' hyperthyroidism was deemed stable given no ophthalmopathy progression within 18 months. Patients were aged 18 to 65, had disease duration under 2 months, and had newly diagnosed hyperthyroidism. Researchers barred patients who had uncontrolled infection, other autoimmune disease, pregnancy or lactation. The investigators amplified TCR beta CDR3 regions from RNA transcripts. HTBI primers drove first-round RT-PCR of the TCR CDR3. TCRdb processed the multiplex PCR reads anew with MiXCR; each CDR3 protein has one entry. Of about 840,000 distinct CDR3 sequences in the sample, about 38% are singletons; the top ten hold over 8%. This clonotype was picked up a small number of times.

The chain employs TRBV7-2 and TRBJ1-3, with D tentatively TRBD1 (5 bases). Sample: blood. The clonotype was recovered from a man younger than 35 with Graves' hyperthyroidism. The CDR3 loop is CASSPRDPTSGNTIYF. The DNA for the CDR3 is TGTGCCAGTAGTCCGCGGGACCCGACCTCTGGAAACACCATATATTTT. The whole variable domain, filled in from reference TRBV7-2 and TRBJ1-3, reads GAGVSQSPSNKVTEKGKDVELRCDPISGHTALYWYRQSLGQGLEFLIYFQGNSAPDKSGLPSDRFSAERTGGSVSTLTIQRTQQEDSAVYLCASSPRDPTSGNTIYFGEGSWLTVV.